The clone carrying this T cell receptor (beta chain) occurred once. The data originate from a study of CD8 T cells in Susac syndrome. With random hexamers, about 0.5 to 1 ug RNA was reverse transcribed. TCRdb redid the calling of the immunoSEQ multiplex PCR reads with MiXCR, one entry per CDR3 protein. The table shows approximately 170,000 distinct CDR3 sequences, with approximately 93% occurring only once. The sample taken for sequencing was CD4+ T cells from PBMCs. This TCR derives from a human donor with multiple sclerosis.

In DNA form, the CDR3 reads TGTGCCAGCCGACGGACTAGCGGGAGTTGGACAGATACGCAGTATTTT. Its translation is CASRRTSGSWTDTQYF. V and J are TRBV6-1 and TRBJ2-3, with 13 nucleotides matching TRBD2. Germline assignment: CDR1 MNHNS and CDR2 SASEGT. V gave up 8 bases and J gave up 3 bases; unmatched junction bases: 8. The CDR3 covers 16 residues.